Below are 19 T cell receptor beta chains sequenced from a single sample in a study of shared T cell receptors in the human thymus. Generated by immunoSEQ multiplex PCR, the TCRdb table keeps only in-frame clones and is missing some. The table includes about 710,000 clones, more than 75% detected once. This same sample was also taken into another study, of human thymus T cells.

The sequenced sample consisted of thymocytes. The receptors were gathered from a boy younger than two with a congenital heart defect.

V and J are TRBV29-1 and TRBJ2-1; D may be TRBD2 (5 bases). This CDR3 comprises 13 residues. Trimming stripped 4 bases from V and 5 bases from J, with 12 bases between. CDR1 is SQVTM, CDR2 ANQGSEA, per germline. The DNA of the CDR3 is TGCAGCGTTGGAGCTAGCTTCCACAATGAGCAGTTCTTC. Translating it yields CSVGASFHNEQFF.

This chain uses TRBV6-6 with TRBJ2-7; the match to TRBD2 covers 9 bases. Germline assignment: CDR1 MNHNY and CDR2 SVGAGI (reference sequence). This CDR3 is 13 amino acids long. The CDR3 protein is CAGGLAGTYEQYF. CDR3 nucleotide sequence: TGTGCAGGGGGTCTAGCGGGGACCTACGAGCAGTACTTC.

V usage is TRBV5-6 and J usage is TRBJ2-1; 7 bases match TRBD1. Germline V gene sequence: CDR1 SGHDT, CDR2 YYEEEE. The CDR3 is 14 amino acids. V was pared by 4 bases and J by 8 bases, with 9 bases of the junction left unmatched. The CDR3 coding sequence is TGTGCCAGCAGCAAACAGGGGCTAGGCGATGAGCAGTTCTTC. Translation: CASSKQGLGDEQFF. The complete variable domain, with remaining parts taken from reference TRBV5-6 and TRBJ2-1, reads DAGVTQSPTHLIKTRGQQVTLRCSPKSGHDTVSWYQQALGQGPQFIFQYYEEEERQRGNFPDRFSGHQFPNYSSELNVNALLLGDSALYLCASSKQGLGDEQFFGPGTRLTVL.

The CDR3 DNA sequence: TGTGCCAGCAGTTCCCGAAGAGGACAGGGTTATTATCAGCCCCAGCATTTT. Translating gives CASSSRRGQGYYQPQHF. The chain links TRBV28 to TRBJ1-5, with TRBD1 identical over 8 bases. CDR3 length: 17 residues. CDR1 and CDR2 from the germline V gene are MDHEN and SYDVKM. With 4 bases clipped from V and 5 bases from J, the junction kept 13 bases outside the gene matches.

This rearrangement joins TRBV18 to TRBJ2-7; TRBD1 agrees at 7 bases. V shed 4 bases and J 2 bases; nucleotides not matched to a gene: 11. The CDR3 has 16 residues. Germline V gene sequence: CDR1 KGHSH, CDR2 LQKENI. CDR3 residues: CASSLENRGPAYEQYF. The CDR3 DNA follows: TGTGCCAGCTCACTAGAAAACAGGGGTCCTGCCTACGAGCAGTACTTC.

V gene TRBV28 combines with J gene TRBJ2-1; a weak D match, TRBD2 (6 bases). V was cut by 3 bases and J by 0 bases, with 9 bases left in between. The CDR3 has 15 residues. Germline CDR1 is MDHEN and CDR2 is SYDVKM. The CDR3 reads CASSLDGSSYNEQFF. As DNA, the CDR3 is TGTGCCAGCAGTTTGGACGGGAGCTCCTACAATGAGCAGTTCTTC.

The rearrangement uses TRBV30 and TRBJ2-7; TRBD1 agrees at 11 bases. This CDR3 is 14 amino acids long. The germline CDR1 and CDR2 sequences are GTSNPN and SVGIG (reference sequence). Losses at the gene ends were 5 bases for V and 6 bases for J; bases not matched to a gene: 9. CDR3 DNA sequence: TGTGCCTGGGCCGGAGACGGGACAGGGGGCGAGCAGTACTTC. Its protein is CAWAGDGTGGEQYF.

Here the CDR3 reads CASSLDREEGDEQFF. The CDR3 coding sequence is TGCGCCAGCAGCCTCGACAGGGAGGAGGGCGATGAGCAGTTCTTC. The J gene is TRBJ2-1, the V gene TRBV5-1; tentatively, D is TRBD1 (7 bases). V was trimmed by 4 bases and J by 8 bases, leaving 19 bases between them. This CDR3 comprises 15 residues. Germline V CDR1 and CDR2: SGHRS, YFSETQ.

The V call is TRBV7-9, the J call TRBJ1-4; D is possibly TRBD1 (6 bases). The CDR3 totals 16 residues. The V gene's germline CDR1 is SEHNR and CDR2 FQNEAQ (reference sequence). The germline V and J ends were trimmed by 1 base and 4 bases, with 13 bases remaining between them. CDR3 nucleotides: TGTGCCAGCAGCTTAGTAGGGGGTCTGGGTAATGAAAAACTGTTTTTT. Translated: CASSLVGGLGNEKLFF.

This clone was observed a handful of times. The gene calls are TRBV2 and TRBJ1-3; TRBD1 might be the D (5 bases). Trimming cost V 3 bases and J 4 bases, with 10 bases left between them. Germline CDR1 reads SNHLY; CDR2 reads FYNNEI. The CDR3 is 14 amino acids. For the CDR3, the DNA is TGTGCCAGCAGTGACAGGGTGTCAGGAAACACCATATATTTT. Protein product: CASSDRVSGNTIYF.

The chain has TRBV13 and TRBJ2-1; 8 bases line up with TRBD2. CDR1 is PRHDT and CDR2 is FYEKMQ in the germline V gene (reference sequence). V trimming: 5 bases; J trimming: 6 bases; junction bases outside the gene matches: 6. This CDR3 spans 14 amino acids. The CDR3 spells CASSRGAGGNEQFF. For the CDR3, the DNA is TGTGCCAGCAGCCGCGGCGCGGGGGGCAATGAGCAGTTCTTC.

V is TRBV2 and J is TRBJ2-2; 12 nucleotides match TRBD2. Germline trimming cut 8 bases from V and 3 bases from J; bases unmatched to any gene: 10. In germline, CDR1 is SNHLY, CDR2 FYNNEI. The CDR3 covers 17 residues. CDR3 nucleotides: TGTGCCAGCGGGGAGAGACTAGCGGGGGCCTACACCGGGGAGCTGTTTTTT. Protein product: CASGERLAGAYTGELFF. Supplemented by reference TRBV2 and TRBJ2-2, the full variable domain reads EPEVTQTPSHQVTQMGQEVILRCVPISNHLYFYWYRQILGQKVEFLVSFYNNEISEKSEIFDDQFSVERPDGSNFTLKIRSTKLEDSAMYFCASGERLAGAYTGELFFGEGSRLTVL.

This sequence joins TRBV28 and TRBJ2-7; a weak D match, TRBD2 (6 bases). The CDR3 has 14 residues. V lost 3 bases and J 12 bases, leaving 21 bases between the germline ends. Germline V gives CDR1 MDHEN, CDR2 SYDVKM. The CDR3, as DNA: TGTGCCAGCAGTTTCCAAGCGGGCGGTAGCGGTTTGTACTTC. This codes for CASSFQAGGSGLYF.

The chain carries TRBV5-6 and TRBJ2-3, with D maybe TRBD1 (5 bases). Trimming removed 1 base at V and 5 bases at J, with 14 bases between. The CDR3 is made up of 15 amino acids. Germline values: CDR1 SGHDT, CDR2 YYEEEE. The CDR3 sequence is CASSLFRAWGDTQYF. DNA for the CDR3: TGTGCCAGCAGCTTGTTCAGGGCCTGGGGAGATACGCAGTATTTT.

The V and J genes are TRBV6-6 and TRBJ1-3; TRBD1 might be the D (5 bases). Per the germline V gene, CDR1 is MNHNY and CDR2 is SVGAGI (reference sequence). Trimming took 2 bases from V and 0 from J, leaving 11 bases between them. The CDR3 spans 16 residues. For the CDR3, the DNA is TGTGCCAGCAGTTACCCCGGGGGAGTCTCTGGAAACACCATATATTTT. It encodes CASSYPGGVSGNTIYF.

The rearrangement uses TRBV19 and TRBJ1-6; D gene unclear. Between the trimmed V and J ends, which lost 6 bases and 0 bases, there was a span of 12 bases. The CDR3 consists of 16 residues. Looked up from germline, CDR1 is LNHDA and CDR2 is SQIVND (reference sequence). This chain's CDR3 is CASSERLSSYNSPLHF. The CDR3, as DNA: TGTGCCAGTAGCGAGCGCCTGAGCTCCTATAATTCACCCCTCCACTTT. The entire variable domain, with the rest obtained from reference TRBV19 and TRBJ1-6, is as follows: DGGITQSPKYLFRKEGQNVTLSCEQNLNHDAMYWYRQDPGQGLRLIYYSQIVNDFQKGDIAEGYSVSREKKESFPLTVTSAQKNPTAFYLCASSERLSSYNSPLHFGNGTRLTVT.

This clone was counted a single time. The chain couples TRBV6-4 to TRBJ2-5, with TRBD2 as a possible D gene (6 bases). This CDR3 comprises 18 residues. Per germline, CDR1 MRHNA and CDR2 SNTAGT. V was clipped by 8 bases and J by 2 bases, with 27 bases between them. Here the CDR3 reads CASSPGEGLVTSQETQYF. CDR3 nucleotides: TGTGCCAGCTCCCCGGGGGAAGGGCTGGTTACGAGTCAAGAGACCCAGTACTTC.

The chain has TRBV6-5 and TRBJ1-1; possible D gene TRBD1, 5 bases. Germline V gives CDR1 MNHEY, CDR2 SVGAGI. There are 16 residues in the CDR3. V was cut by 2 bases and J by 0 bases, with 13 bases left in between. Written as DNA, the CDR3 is TGTGCCAGCAGTTACCAGGCAGGGTCGATGAACACTGAAGCTTTCTTT. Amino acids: CASSYQAGSMNTEAFF.

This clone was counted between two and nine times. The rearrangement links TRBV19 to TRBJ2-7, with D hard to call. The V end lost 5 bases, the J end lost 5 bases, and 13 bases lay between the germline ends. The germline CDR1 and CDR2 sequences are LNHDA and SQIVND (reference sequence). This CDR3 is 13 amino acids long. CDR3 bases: TGTGCCAGTAGTCGTGAAGGCCGGGACGAGCAGTACTTC. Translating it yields CASSREGRDEQYF.